These 10 T cell receptor beta chains were all obtained from the same sample, sequenced in a study of blood T cell repertoires in COVID-19. Sequencing used immunoSEQ multiplex PCR; TCRdb keeps in-frame clones, though not all of them. The sample records approximately 260,000 clones, 70% to 85% being singletons. The sequenced sample was peripheral blood. The origin of the receptors is a woman in her thirties or forties with active or convalescent COVID-19.

This clone has just one count. The chain recombines TRBV5-6 with TRBJ2-5; a possible D gene is TRBD1 (5 bases). CDR3 length equals 17 residues. The germline CDR1 and CDR2 sequences are SGHDT and YYEEEE. V shed 2 bases and J shed 4 bases, with 21 bases lying between them. Here the CDR3 reads CASSFFGRVRIRETQYF. The CDR3 coding sequence is TGTGCCAGCAGCTTTTTCGGCAGGGTTCGTATCCGAGAGACCCAGTACTTC.

V usage is TRBV27 and J usage is TRBJ2-3, with no clear D. Trimming cost V 0 bases and J 2 bases, with 9 bases left between them. The CDR3 spans 15 residues. Germline V gives CDR1 MNHEY, CDR2 SMNVEV (reference sequence). CDR3 in amino acids: CASSLSQLTTDTQYF. For the CDR3, the DNA is TGTGCCAGCAGTTTATCGCAACTAACCACAGATACGCAGTATTTT.

J is TRBJ2-3 and V is TRBV5-4; TRBD1 matches at 8 bases. Looked up from germline, CDR1 is SGHNT and CDR2 is YYREEE (reference sequence). This CDR3 contains 15 residues. J gave up 0 bases and V 3 bases, and 3 bases lay outside the gene matches. The CDR3 nucleotides read TGTGCCAGCAGCTCACGACAGGGGAGCACAGATACGCAGTATTTT. Its protein product is CASSSRQGSTDTQYF.

The V gene is TRBV29-1, the J gene TRBJ2-7, with D tentatively TRBD1 (5 bases). This CDR3 spans 14 amino acids. Germline CDR1 is SQVTM and CDR2 is ANQGSEA. Trimming stripped 8 bases from V and 2 bases from J, with 19 bases between. The CDR3 bases are TGCAGCCCATCCGATGCGGACAAGCCCTACGAGCAGTACGTC. This codes for CSPSDADKPYEQYV.

The V gene is TRBV28, the J gene TRBJ2-4; no clear D gene. The CDR3 is 13 amino acids. Germline CDR1 reads MDHEN; CDR2 reads SYDVKM. Trimming left V 8 bases short and J 2 bases short, with 10 bases between. The CDR3 here is CASGMGPKNIQYF. CDR3 nucleotide sequence: TGTGCCAGCGGAATGGGCCCCAAAAACATTCAGTACTTC.

J is TRBJ1-2 and V is TRBV7-3, with TRBD1 identical over 7 bases. The CDR3 runs to 13 residues. Germline trimming cut 5 bases from V and 4 bases from J; bases unmatched to any gene: 4. CDR1 SGHTA and CDR2 FQGTGA come from the germline V gene. The CDR3 DNA reads TGTGCCAGCAGCCCCGGGACAGTCTATGGCTACACCTTC. As protein: CASSPGTVYGYTF.

The rearrangement joins TRBV18 to TRBJ1-1; 7 nucleotides match TRBD1. This CDR3 has 15 residues. Trimming at V came to 2 bases and at J to 4 bases, leaving 7 bases not matched to a gene. Germline V lookup: CDR1 KGHSH, CDR2 LQKENI. The CDR3: CASSPKQGIGTEAFF. In DNA, the CDR3 is TGTGCCAGCTCACCAAAACAGGGGATTGGCACTGAAGCTTTCTTT.

This clone was found a few times. The chain employs TRBV6-5 and TRBJ1-1; a possible D gene is TRBD1 (5 bases). V was trimmed by 6 bases and J by 0 bases, leaving 11 bases between them. Per the germline V gene, CDR1 is MNHEY and CDR2 is SVGAGI. The CDR3 totals 14 residues. For the CDR3, the DNA is TGTGCCAGCAGCTCGGGACTCCTGAACACTGAAGCTTTCTTT. It is translated as CASSSGLLNTEAFF.

The rearrangement links TRBV19 to TRBJ1-5, with D perhaps TRBD1 (5 bases). The germline V gene encodes CDR1 LNHDA and CDR2 SQIVND (reference sequence). The CDR3 length is 15 residues. V was clipped by 1 base and J by 0 bases, with 7 bases between them. This CDR3 is CASSIGRVSNQPQHF. The CDR3 DNA reads as TGTGCCAGTAGTATAGGCAGGGTTAGCAATCAGCCCCAGCATTTT. The full variable domain, completed using reference TRBV19 and TRBJ1-5, is DGGITQSPKYLFRKEGQNVTLSCEQNLNHDAMYWYRQDPGQGLRLIYYSQIVNDFQKGDIAEGYSVSREKKESFPLTVTSAQKNPTAFYLCASSIGRVSNQPQHFGDGTRLSIL.

The chain recombines TRBV9 with TRBJ1-2; no firm D call. CDR3 length: 14 amino acids. With 3 bases removed from V and 4 bases from J, the gap between germline ends came to 13 bases. The germline V gene has CDR1 SGDLS and CDR2 YYNGEE. Written as DNA, the CDR3 is TGTGCCAGCAGCGGACATAGTGGGCGCTATGGCTACACCTTC. Its protein product is CASSGHSGRYGYTF.